A selection of T cell receptor beta chains follows, all from one sample in a study of T cell repertoires in cytomegalovirus infection. TCRdb analysed the reads with MiXCR anew, one entry per CDR3 protein. In the table there are 350,000 to 400,000 distinct CDR3 sequences, about 35% of which are singletons. No cognate antigen is known for these TCRs. This sample comprised cultured PBMCs, obtained from culture after CMV antigen stimulation. These receptors all stem from a human donor in good health (CMV status not recorded). Some clones in this sample may be carry-over from other donors' samples. Both conserved end residues are part of each CDR3. A D gene is named only where the DNA matches it firmly. Size is omitted from some rows. Given values are once, few, many or a class for expanded clones.

abundance,v_gene,j_gene,d_gene,CDR3aa,CDR3nt
-,TRBV7-2,TRBJ2-5,TRBD1,CASSLDRVGTQYF,TGTGCCAGCAGCTTGGACAGGGTGGGGACCCAGTACTTC
-,TRBV6-1,TRBJ2-1,TRBD1,CASNGQGRISDEQFF,TGTGCCAGCAATGGACAGGGAAGAATAAGCGATGAGCAGTTCTTC
many,TRBV6-1,TRBJ2-1,TRBD2,CASSEEPSGSWNEQFF,TGTGCCAGCAGTGAAGAGCCTAGCGGGAGCTGGAATGAGCAGTTCTTC
-,TRBV10-3,TRBJ2-5,-,CAISVGEIRETQYF,TGTGCCATCAGTGTGGGGGAGATTCGAGAGACCCAGTACTTC
many,TRBV7-2,TRBJ1-2,TRBD1,CASSSYLGQGVHGYTF,TGTGCCAGCAGCAGTTACCTAGGACAGGGGGTACATGGCTACACCTTC
-,TRBV28,TRBJ2-3,-,CASSPTGAFKLSTDTQYF,TGTGCCAGCAGTCCTACAGGAGCCTTTAAACTTAGCACAGATACGCAGTATTTT
-,TRBV7-9,TRBJ2-1,TRBD2,CASSSPPGSGRFNEQFF,TGTGCCAGCAGCTCCCCCCCTGGGAGCGGGAGGTTTAATGAGCAGTTCTTC
-,TRBV12-3/TRBV12-4,TRBJ2-4,-,CASSLDGAIQYF,TGTGCCAGCAGTTTAGACGGGGCCATTCAGTACTTC
-,TRBV11-2,TRBJ2-3,TRBD2,CASSLVRSGEQYF,TGTGCCAGCAGCTTAGTGCGGAGCGGGGAGCAGTATTTT
-,TRBV4-3,TRBJ2-1,-,CASSQDGEDEQFF,TGCGCCAGCAGCCAAGATGGGGAGGATGAGCAGTTCTTC